Listed below are T cell receptor beta chains from one sample, sequenced in a study of T-cell reconstitution after alpha-beta-depleted transplantation in children. TCRdb used MiXCR to reprocess the PCR reads, holding one entry per CDR3 protein. This sample carries around 700,000 distinct CDR3 sequences, about 12% of them seen once, and the ten largest clones take 0.79%. The sequencing here drew on PBMCs, taken before TCRalphabeta/CD19-depleted stem cell transplant. These TCRs come from a girl aged 2-10 years with congenital amegakaryocytic thrombocytopenia, due to receive a stem cell transplant. CDR3s leave out the opening cysteine and the closing phenylalanine or tryptophan. Fields, in order: V gene, J gene, clone size, CDR3 protein. Size is stated for part of the rows, as once, few or many counts, or as a class when the clone is expanded.

v_call: TRBV7-9; j_call: TRBJ2-5; clone_size: few; cdr3_aa: ASSSRQAHQETQY
v_call: TRBV20-1; j_call: TRBJ2-3; clone_size: many; cdr3_aa: SAGSAGYTDTQY
v_call: TRBV5-1; j_call: TRBJ2-1; clone_size: -; cdr3_aa: ASSLAGTTYEQF
v_call: TRBV12-3/TRBV12-4; j_call: TRBJ2-7; clone_size: -; cdr3_aa: ASSFRTSGWGQRPYEQY
v_call: TRBV6-5; j_call: TRBJ1-2; clone_size: few; cdr3_aa: ASSYSLTGAGGYT
v_call: TRBV5-1; j_call: TRBJ2-2; clone_size: -; cdr3_aa: ASSLRTQNTGELF
v_call: TRBV2; j_call: TRBJ2-1; clone_size: few; cdr3_aa: ASSAEGHRRGDEQF
v_call: TRBV10-3; j_call: TRBJ2-4; clone_size: few; cdr3_aa: AISDSSIQY
v_call: TRBV2; j_call: TRBJ2-1; clone_size: -; cdr3_aa: ASSGYRLTEAGDNEQF
v_call: TRBV9; j_call: TRBJ1-1; clone_size: few; cdr3_aa: ASSAGQLNTEAF
v_call: TRBV20-1; j_call: TRBJ1-1; clone_size: many; cdr3_aa: SAPGTPNTEAF
v_call: TRBV5-1; j_call: TRBJ2-2; clone_size: -; cdr3_aa: ASSLALLAVPNTGELF
v_call: TRBV5-5; j_call: TRBJ1-1; clone_size: many; cdr3_aa: ASSSPWGGRFEAF
v_call: TRBV7-2; j_call: TRBJ2-7; clone_size: many; cdr3_aa: ASSFLNFGDYEQY